This TCR beta chain originates from a study of T cell changes during pregnancy in multiple sclerosis (dated 2019 in TCRdb). Notes on the research overall: The study examined how the T cell repertoire changed over the course of pregnancy in women with multiple sclerosis.

About this clone: The antigen it binds to is not known. No much larger clonotype is one base removed from it; base qualities were not supplied.

Libraries were prepared through the immunoSEQ multiplex PCR assay. TCRdb provides this immuneACCESS table in a form limited to in-frame rearrangements. Some clones are lacking; in checked studies, under half of them reflect an unresolved V gene, and why the rest are absent is not known. The sample includes around 57,000 clones, with roughly 88% observed a single time. Almost 6.5% of the sample lies in the top ten. CDR1 and CDR2 are drawn from the germline V gene: SGDLS, YYNGEE. Between the V and J ends, shortened by 4 bases and 3 bases respectively, the junction contains 20 bases. The CDR3 runs 16 residues from the cysteine to the phenylalanine. Here the CDR3 DNA is all that survives: 48 bases in frame from base 1.

The sequences come from peripheral blood, collected in the third trimester of pregnancy. The receptor comes from a female donor in good health, enrolled as a control in a pregnancy study. The chain couples TRBV9 to TRBJ2-7, with TRBD1 perhaps the D gene, on 6 matching bases. The base sequence is TGTGCCAGCAGCCCCCTGGGGGCGCTTATTGACTACGAGCAGTACTTC. This is translated as CASSPLGALIDYEQYF. The full variable domain, with segments outside the CDR3 supplied by the reference TRBV9 and TRBJ2-7 proteins, appears as DSGVTQTPKHLITATGQRVTLRCSPRSGDLSVYWYQQSLDQGLQFLIQYYNGEERAKGNILERFSAQQFPDLHSELNLSSLELGDSALYFCASSPLGALIDYEQYFGPGTRLTVT.